The T cell receptor (beta chain) under discussion was sequenced for a study of glioma-infiltrating T cells listed by TCRdb under 2016. Notes on the research overall: Glioma tissue, non-neoplastic brain tissue and matched peripheral blood mononuclear cells were used as sources from which TCR alpha- and beta-chain repertoires were sequenced. Three low-grade glioma patients, several primary glioblastoma patients, and three non-glioma patients who contributed non-neoplastic brain tissue made up the paired cohort. Each tissue-infiltrating repertoire was compared with the same patient's peripheral blood repertoire to measure divergence between tissue and blood T-cell populations. Study-wide conclusions, independent of this receptor: The group comparisons were based on small numbers of patients: three non-neoplastic, three low-grade glioma and roughly eight glioblastoma patients. Very few CDR3 sequences were found to be shared between tissue and blood, and this scarcity was attributed to high CDR3 diversity and limited sampling. VJ-independent divergence between tissue and blood was below expectation in non-neoplastic patients but above expectation in all gliomas, especially low-grade gliomas.

Between the V and J ends, shortened by 2 bases and 4 bases respectively, the junction contains 3 bases. For CDR1 and CDR2, the germline V gene lists SGHTA and FQGNSA. Reading from cysteine to phenylalanine, the CDR3 counts 11 amino acids. Here the CDR3 DNA is all that survives: 33 bases in frame from base 1. The count of this clonotype is one. Its binding antigen is unknown. There are no base qualities to consult, and no much larger clone falls within one base. A single read counts as weak evidence. The iRepertoire nested amplicon-rescue multiplex PCR (arm-PCR) platform was used to amplify TCR alpha and beta CDR3 regions from RNA. The input for one-step reverse transcription and amplification was roughly 100-400 ng of tissue mRNA or PBMC total RNA. Following bead purification, Illumina adapters were added by a secondary multiplex PCR, and the libraries were gel-purified between 200 and 400 bp. Internal 6-nucleotide barcodes were carried by the libraries and were used for demultiplexing. Sequencing of the libraries was done on an Illumina MiSeq using 2x220 or 2x250 nucleotide paired-end reads. On the study's bioinformatics: Paired reads were merged with FLASH 1.2.11 and aligned to the GRCh37 human genome with BWA-MEM before extracting TRA and TRB reads. An IMGT-derived reference of cassette sequences and CDR3 motifs, with pseudogenes included, was used for V and J assignment. Reads were translated in three frames, and productive CDR3s were defined by a C…FGXG motif without stop codons. Unique combinations of V-J cassette pair and CDR3 amino acid sequence were defined as clonotypes. Filtering of reads was based on Hamming distance, with the threshold set by the sequence error rate of each sample in mapped regions. TCRdb reanalyzed the raw reads on its own, using fastp at Q25 for trimming and MiXCR for clone calling, and kept in-frame beta chains. For every CDR3 protein sequence, its rows merge into one entry that carries the most common genes and DNA. What appears here as the V and J calls and clone size reflects TCRdb's work, not the paper's. The sample data list some 16,000 distinct CDR3 sequences, and about 62% of these were observed just once. The top ten clonotypes cover about 43% of the sample.

The sequence came from a human donor with low-grade glioma or glioblastoma, undergoing nonglioma brain surgery, or in good health (not recorded which). The sample was glioma tissue, nonneoplastic brain tissue, or PBMCs (not recorded which). The receptor chain draws on TRBV7-2 and TRBJ2-7, with the D gene not clear enough to name. This receptor carries the CDR3 CASSLKYEQYF. The nucleotides are TGTGCCAGCAGCTTAAAGTACGAGCAGTACTTC.